This TCR beta chain derives from a study of CD8+CD57+ T cells in acquired aplastic anemia. Study-level points and caveats: Overlap between patients and controls comprised about 28 CD8+ CDR3 sequences.

The CDR3 contains 13 residues. V lost 5 bases, J lost 1 base, and 9 bases lay in between. Germline CDR1 reads SEHNR; CDR2 reads FQNEAQ (reference sequence). Patients included in sequencing had previously demonstrated CD8+CD57+ cell expansion by flow cytometry. Genomic DNA was employed as the template in profiling TCR beta VDJ and CDR3. From the reads, TCRdb called clonotypes with MiXCR, one entry per CDR3 protein. The sample holds about 120,000 distinct CDR3 sequences, about 60% seen once. On this clonotype itself: Its antigen is unknown.

J is TRBJ2-7 and V is TRBV7-9; weak D call: TRBD2 (6 bases). This receptor was obtained from a human donor with aplastic anemia. Sequenced input: sorted CD4+, CD8+, or CD8+CD57+ T cells (not recorded which) from PBMCs. The DNA of the CDR3 is TGTGCCAGCAGCGGAGGGAAGTCCTACGAGCAGTACTTC. Translating gives CASSGGKSYEQYF.